These 23 T cell receptor beta chains were all obtained from the same sample, sequenced in a study of T-cell reconstitution after alpha-beta-depleted transplantation in children. Preparing the TCRbeta library involved the use of unique molecular identifiers. TCRdb re-called the PCR reads through MiXCR, storing one row per CDR3 protein. The sample has about 190,000 distinct CDR3 sequences, over 8.5% seen once. This material consisted of PBMCs, taken before TCRalphabeta/CD19-depleted stem cell transplant. The origin of the receptors is a boy aged 2 to 9 with acute myeloid leukemia, due to receive a stem cell transplant.

This clonotype was seen many times. The V call is TRBV6-1, the J call TRBJ1-2; D remains ambiguous. Per germline, CDR1 MNHNS and CDR2 SASEGT. The CDR3 extends over 15 amino acids. Trimming took 5 bases from V and 4 from J, leaving 17 bases between them. CDR3 DNA: TGTGCCAGCAGTCATAAGACACGCAGCACCTATGGCTACACCTTC. Protein product: CASSHKTRSTYGYTF.

There are many counts of this clonotype. The J gene is TRBJ2-2, the V gene TRBV6-5, with D possibly matching TRBD1 (6 bases). The germline V gene encodes CDR1 MNHEY and CDR2 SVGAGI. V gave up 9 bases and J gave up 3 bases, with 20 bases separating them. The length of the CDR3 is 16 residues. CDR3 DNA: TGTGCCAGTTTCCCAGACTTATACAGGGACACCGGGGAGCTGTTTTTT. Amino acids: CASFPDLYRDTGELFF.

This clonotype was recorded at least ten times. The chain has TRBV5-1 and TRBJ1-6; the match to TRBD1 covers 11 bases. J was trimmed by 12 bases and V by 4 bases; bases with no gene match: 6. The CDR3 has 14 residues. Germline CDR1 reads SGHRS; CDR2 reads YFSETQ. The CDR3 nucleotides read TGCGCCAGCAGCCCAGGGACAGGGGGTGAACCCCTCCACTTT. Residues: CASSPGTGGEPLHF. Together with reference TRBV5-1 and TRBJ1-6, the CDR3 gives the full variable domain: KAGVTQTPRYLIKTRGQQVTLSCSPISGHRSVSWYQQTPGQGLQFLFEYFSETQRNKGNFPGRFSGRQFSNSRSEMNVSTLELGDSALYLCASSPGTGGEPLHFGNGTRLTVT.

The chain uses TRBV12-3 or TRBV12-4 and TRBJ2-1; 7 nucleotides match TRBD1. Trimming cost V 3 bases and J 7 bases; bases outside gene matches: 9. This CDR3 spans 15 amino acids. The CDR3 spells CASSLIRGFVNEQFF. CDR3 DNA sequence: TGTGCCAGCAGTTTGATCAGGGGGTTTGTTAATGAGCAGTTCTTC.

There are many counts of this clonotype. The chain is built from TRBV20-1 and TRBJ1-1; D uncertain. The CDR3 has 13 amino acids. V was shortened by 2 bases and J by 1 base, with 8 bases between the two germline ends. CDR1 DFQATT and CDR2 SNEGSKA come from the germline V gene (reference sequence). DNA of the CDR3: TGCAGTGCTAGACCGCGGGAGAACACTGAAGCTTTCTTT. Encoded protein: CSARPRENTEAFF.

This clonotype was seen repeatedly, ten times or more. V usage is TRBV5-1 and J usage is TRBJ1-4, with D possibly matching TRBD1 (5 bases). Looked up from germline, CDR1 is SGHRS and CDR2 is YFSETQ. CDR3 size: 14 residues. Trimming took 0 bases from V and 4 from J, leaving 7 bases between them. The DNA of the CDR3 is TGCGCCAGCAGCTTGGGACAGATTAATGAAAAACTGTTTTTT. Its translation: CASSLGQINEKLFF.

To note about this clonotype: This sequence may be a read error, since a much larger clone differs from it by one base. The rearrangement links TRBV29-1 to TRBJ1-1; no firm D call. The CDR3 spans 13 residues. Germline V gene sequence: CDR1 SQVTM, CDR2 ANQGSEA. CDR3 DNA sequence: TGCAGCGTTGTAAGGAGGGATGGCACTGAAGCTATCTTT. Protein product: CSVVRRDGTEAIF.

This clonotype showed up many times. This chain uses TRBV3-1 with TRBJ2-2; no clear D gene. The germline CDR1 and CDR2 sequences are LGHDT and YNNKEL (reference sequence). V gave up 0 bases and J gave up 4 bases, with 3 bases separating them. The CDR3 spans 13 residues. CDR3 protein: CASSQESTGELFF. DNA for the CDR3: TGTGCCAGCAGCCAAGAGAGCACCGGGGAGCTGTTTTTT.

In this sample, this clonotype turned up a few times. The rearrangement links TRBV7-9 to TRBJ1-1; a possible D gene is TRBD1 (5 bases). This CDR3 is 14 amino acids long. CDR1 is SEHNR, CDR2 FQNEAQ, per germline (reference sequence). Trimming shortened V by 4 bases and J by 1 base, and 10 bases separated the two germline ends. The CDR3 here is CASSWGLQNTEAFF. For the CDR3, the DNA is TGTGCCAGCAGCTGGGGACTTCAGAACACTGAAGCTTTCTTT. Combining the CDR3 with reference TRBV7-9 and TRBJ1-1 gives the whole variable domain DTGVSQNPRHKITKRGQNVTFRCDPISEHNRLYWYRQTLGQGPEFLTYFQNEAQLEKSRLLSDRFSAERPKGSFSTLEIQRTEQGDSAMYLCASSWGLQNTEAFFGQGTRLTVV.

This clonotype was found many times. V gene TRBV6-6 combines with J gene TRBJ1-1; D uncertain. The V end was cut by 8 bases, the J end by 8 bases, with 15 bases between. CDR1 is MNHNY and CDR2 is SVGAGI in the germline V gene (reference sequence). This CDR3 is 12 amino acids long. The CDR3 loop reads CASRNGVSEAFF. The CDR3 DNA follows: TGTGCCAGCCGAAACGGGGTCTCGGAAGCTTTCTTT.

This clonotype was detected a few times. V usage is TRBV27 and J usage is TRBJ2-3; D might be TRBD1 (6 bases). Trimming stripped 10 bases from V and 3 bases from J, with 14 bases between. The CDR3 loop spans 13 amino acids. Germline assignment: CDR1 MNHEY and CDR2 SMNVEV (reference sequence). CDR3 coding DNA: TGTGCCACCCACCTTCAGGGGACAGATACGCAGTATTTT. Translating gives CATHLQGTDTQYF.

This clonotype was seen repeatedly, ten times or more. CDR3 sequence reads: CASSPEPMNTEAFF. In nucleotides, the CDR3 is TGCGCCAGCAGCCCCGAACCCATGAACACTGAAGCTTTCTTT. This sequence joins TRBV5-1 and TRBJ1-1; D is unresolved. Germline lookup yields CDR1 SGHRS and CDR2 YFSETQ. Trimming took 4 bases from V and 0 from J, leaving 10 bases between them. This CDR3 contains 14 residues.

This clonotype was observed at least ten times. The V and J genes are TRBV4-1 and TRBJ1-1, with TRBD1 as a possible D gene (5 bases). CDR1 and CDR2 from the germline V gene are MGHRA and YSYEKL. V was cut by 0 bases and J by 4 bases, with 9 bases left in between. The CDR3 runs to 14 residues. This CDR3 reads CASSQERGTTEAFF. Written as DNA, the CDR3 is TGCGCCAGCAGCCAAGAACGCGGGACCACTGAAGCTTTCTTT.

This clonotype was counted ten times or more. The chain joins TRBV18 to TRBJ2-7; TRBD2 is a possible D gene (5 bases). Germline CDR1 is KGHSH and CDR2 is LQKENI. This CDR3 region has 13 residues. Trimming left V 6 bases short and J 2 bases short, with 11 bases between. CDR3 DNA sequence: TGTGCCAGCTCCCCCGGGGAAGCCTACGAGCAGTACGTC. Translated, it gives CASSPGEAYEQYV.

This clonotype came up many times. The chain recombines TRBV20-1 with TRBJ1-1; D is possibly TRBD1 (6 bases). CDR3 length equals 15 residues. Germline lookup yields CDR1 DFQATT and CDR2 SNEGSKA (reference sequence). V lost 6 bases and J 1 base, leaving 18 bases between the germline ends. DNA of the CDR3: TGCAGTGCCGGACAACTGGGGGCACCGAACACTGAAGCTTTCTTT. Its protein is CSAGQLGAPNTEAFF.

This clonotype was observed many times. This chain connects TRBV5-1 to TRBJ2-6; D perhaps matches TRBD2 (6 bases). The CDR3 runs 17 residues. The V end was cut by 1 base, the J end by 4 bases, with 15 bases between. Germline loops: CDR1 SGHRS, CDR2 YFSETQ. The CDR3 bases are TGCGCCAGCAGCTTGCAGGGAGGACGCGGAGGGGCCAACGTCCTGACTTTC. Encoded protein: CASSLQGGRGGANVLTF.

V usage is TRBV19 and J usage is TRBJ2-7, with 13 bases lining up with TRBD2. The V and J ends lost 5 bases and 6 bases, in that order; junction bases with no gene match: 7. Germline V gene sequence: CDR1 LNHDA, CDR2 SQIVND (reference sequence). The CDR3 totals 15 residues. CDR3 sequence: CASSFETSGRSEQYF. The DNA for the CDR3 is TGTGCCAGTAGTTTCGAGACTAGCGGGAGGAGCGAGCAGTACTTC.

This clonotype came up many times. The chain joins TRBV12-3 or TRBV12-4 to TRBJ2-1; no reliable D call. V was pared by 6 bases and J by 5 bases, with 14 bases between. The CDR3 has 14 residues. The CDR3 nucleotides are TGTGCCAGCAGAGATACCGGGCTACACAATGAGCAGTTCTTC. Encoded protein: CASRDTGLHNEQFF.

On this clonotype: Just one base apart from a much larger clone, this may be a read error. The chain couples TRBV7-2 to TRBJ1-2, with a weak D call TRBD1 (5 bases). The germline V gene has CDR1 SGHTA and CDR2 FQGNSA. Between the trimmed V and J ends, which lost 1 base and 1 base, there was a span of 10 bases. CDR3 length equals 15 residues. The CDR3 protein is CASSLGGTFNYGYTF. The CDR3 region has the DNA TGTGCCAGCAGCTTAGGCGGGACGTTTAACTATGGCTACACCTTC.

Notes on this clonotype: At one of its ends the junction is not consistent with the germline gene, which may arise from a read error. The gene calls are TRBV28 and TRBJ1-1; the D is unclear. The CDR3 contains 11 residues. Germline V gene lookup returns CDR1 MDHEN and CDR2 SYDVKM. CDR3 DNA: TGTCCCAGCAGGCAAAACACTGAAGCTTTCTTT. Residues: CPSRQNTEAFF.

There are many counts of this clonotype. The chain is built from TRBV20-1 and TRBJ2-1; TRBD2 matches at 14 bases. Germline CDR1 DFQATT, CDR2 SNEGSKA (reference sequence). V shed 2 bases, J shed 6 bases, and the junction held 9 bases outside the gene matches. CDR3 length equals 17 residues. CDR3 coding DNA: TGCAGTGCTAGAAAACCGGGACTAGCGGGAGATCTCAATGAGCAGTTCTTC. This codes for CSARKPGLAGDLNEQFF.

This clonotype has a count of ten or more. The chain carries TRBV29-1 and TRBJ1-1; 8 bases agree with TRBD1. CDR1 and CDR2 (germline): SQVTM, ANQGSEA. V dropped 8 bases and J dropped 4; count of bases not matched to a gene: 3. This CDR3 is built from 11 residues. CDR3 DNA sequence: TGCAGCCCTGGACAGGGCACTGAAGCTTTCTTT. It specifies CSPGQGTEAFF.

V usage is TRBV24-1 and J usage is TRBJ2-2, with 15 bases aligning to TRBD2. Unmatched junction bases numbered 11, after V lost 9 bases and J lost 4 bases. There are 18 residues in the CDR3. The germline CDR1 and CDR2 sequences are KGHDR and SFDVKD. This CDR3 reads CATGGLAGGGKFTGELFF. The CDR3 DNA reads TGTGCCACCGGGGGACTAGCGGGAGGAGGAAAATTCACCGGGGAGCTGTTTTTT.